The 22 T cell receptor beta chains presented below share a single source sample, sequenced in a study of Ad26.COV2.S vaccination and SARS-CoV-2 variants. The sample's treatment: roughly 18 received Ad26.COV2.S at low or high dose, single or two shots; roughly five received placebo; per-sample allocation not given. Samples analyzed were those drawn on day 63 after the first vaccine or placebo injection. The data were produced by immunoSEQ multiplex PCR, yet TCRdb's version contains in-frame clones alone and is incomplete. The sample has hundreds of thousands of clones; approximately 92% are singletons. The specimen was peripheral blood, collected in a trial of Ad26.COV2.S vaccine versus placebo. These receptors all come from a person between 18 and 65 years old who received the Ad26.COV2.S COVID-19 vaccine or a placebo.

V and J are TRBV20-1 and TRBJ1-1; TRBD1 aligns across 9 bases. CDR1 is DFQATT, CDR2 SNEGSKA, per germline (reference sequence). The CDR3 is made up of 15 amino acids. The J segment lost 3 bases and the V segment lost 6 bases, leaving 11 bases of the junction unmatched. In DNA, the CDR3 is TGCAGTGCGAGTAGGACAGGGGCCCCGGACACTGAAGCTTTCTTT. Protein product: CSASRTGAPDTEAFF.

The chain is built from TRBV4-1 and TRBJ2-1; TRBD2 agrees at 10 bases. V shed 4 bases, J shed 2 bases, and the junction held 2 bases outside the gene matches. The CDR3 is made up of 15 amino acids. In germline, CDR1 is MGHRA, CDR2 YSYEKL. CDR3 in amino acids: CASSLSGGAYNEQFF. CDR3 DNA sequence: TGCGCCAGCAGCCTCAGCGGGGGGGCCTACAATGAGCAGTTCTTC.

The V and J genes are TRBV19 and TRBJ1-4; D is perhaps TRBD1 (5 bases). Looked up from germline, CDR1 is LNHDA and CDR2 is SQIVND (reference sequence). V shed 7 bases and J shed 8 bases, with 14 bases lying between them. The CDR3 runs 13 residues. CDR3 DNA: TGTGCCAGTAATGAGGGGCAGCGGGAAAAACTGTTTTTT. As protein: CASNEGQREKLFF. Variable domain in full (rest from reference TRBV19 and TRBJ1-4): DGGITQSPKYLFRKEGQNVTLSCEQNLNHDAMYWYRQDPGQGLRLIYYSQIVNDFQKGDIAEGYSVSREKKESFPLTVTSAQKNPTAFYLCASNEGQREKLFFGSGTQLSVL.

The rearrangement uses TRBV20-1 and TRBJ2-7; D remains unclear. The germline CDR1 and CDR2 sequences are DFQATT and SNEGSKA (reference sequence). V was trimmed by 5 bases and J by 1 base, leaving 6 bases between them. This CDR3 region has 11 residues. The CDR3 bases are TGCAGTGCTGGTGATTCCTACGAGCAGTACGTC. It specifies CSAGDSYEQYV.

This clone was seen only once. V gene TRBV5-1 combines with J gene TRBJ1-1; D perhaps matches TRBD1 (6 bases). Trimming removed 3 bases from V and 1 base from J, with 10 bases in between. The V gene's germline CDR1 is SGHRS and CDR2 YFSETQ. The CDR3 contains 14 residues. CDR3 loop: CASSYGQPNTEAFF. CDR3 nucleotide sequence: TGCGCCAGCAGCTACGGACAGCCGAACACTGAAGCTTTCTTT.

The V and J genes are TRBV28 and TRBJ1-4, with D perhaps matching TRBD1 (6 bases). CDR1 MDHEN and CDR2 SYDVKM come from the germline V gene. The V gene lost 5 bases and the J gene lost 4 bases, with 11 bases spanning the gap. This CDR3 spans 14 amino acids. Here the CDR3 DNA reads TGTGCCAGCAGTACGACAGGAAATAATGAAAAACTGTTTTTT. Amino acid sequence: CASSTTGNNEKLFF.

CDR3 in amino acids: CASSLSSSYEQYF. Written as DNA, the CDR3 is TGTGCCAGCAGCTTAAGTAGCTCCTACGAGCAGTACTTC. The gene calls are TRBV7-3 and TRBJ2-7; no definite D call. The CDR3 consists of 13 residues. CDR1 SGHTA and CDR2 FQGTGA come from the germline V gene. The germline V and J ends were trimmed by 1 base and 0 bases, with 4 bases remaining between them.

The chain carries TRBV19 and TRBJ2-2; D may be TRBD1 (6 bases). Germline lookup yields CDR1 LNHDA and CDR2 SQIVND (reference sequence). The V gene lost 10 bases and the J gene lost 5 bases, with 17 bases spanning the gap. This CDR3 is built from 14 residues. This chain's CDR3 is CATIQTGLTGELFF. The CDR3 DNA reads TGTGCCACCATTCAGACAGGTTTAACCGGGGAGCTGTTTTTT. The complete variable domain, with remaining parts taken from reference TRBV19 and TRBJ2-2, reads DGGITQSPKYLFRKEGQNVTLSCEQNLNHDAMYWYRQDPGQGLRLIYYSQIVNDFQKGDIAEGYSVSREKKESFPLTVTSAQKNPTAFYLCATIQTGLTGELFFGEGSRLTVL.

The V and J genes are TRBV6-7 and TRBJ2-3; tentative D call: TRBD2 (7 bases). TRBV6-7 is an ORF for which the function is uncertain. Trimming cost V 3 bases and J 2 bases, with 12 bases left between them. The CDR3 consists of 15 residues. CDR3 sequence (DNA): TGTGCCAGCAGTTATTTAGGGGGGGACACAGATACGCAGTATTTT. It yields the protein CASSYLGGDTDTQYF.

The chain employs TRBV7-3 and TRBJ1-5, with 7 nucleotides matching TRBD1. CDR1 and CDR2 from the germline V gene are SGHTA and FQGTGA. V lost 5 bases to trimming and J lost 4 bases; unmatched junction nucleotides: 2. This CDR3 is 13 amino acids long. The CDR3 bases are TGTGCCAGCAGCAAGGGACAGAATCAGCCCCAGCATTTT. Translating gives CASSKGQNQPQHF.

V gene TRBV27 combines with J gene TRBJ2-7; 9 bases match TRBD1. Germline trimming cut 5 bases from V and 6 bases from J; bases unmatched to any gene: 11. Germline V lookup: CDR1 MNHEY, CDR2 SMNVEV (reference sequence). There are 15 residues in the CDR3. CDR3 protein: CASSTGTGTPGEQYF. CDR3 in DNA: TGTGCCAGCAGTACCGGGACAGGGACCCCGGGCGAGCAGTACTTC.

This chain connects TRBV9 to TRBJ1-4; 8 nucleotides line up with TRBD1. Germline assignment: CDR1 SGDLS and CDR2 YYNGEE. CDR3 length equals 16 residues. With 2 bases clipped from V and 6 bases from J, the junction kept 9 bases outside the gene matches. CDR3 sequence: CASSVTPRGLDEKLFF. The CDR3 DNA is TGTGCCAGCAGCGTCACCCCCAGGGGGCTAGATGAAAAACTGTTTTTT.

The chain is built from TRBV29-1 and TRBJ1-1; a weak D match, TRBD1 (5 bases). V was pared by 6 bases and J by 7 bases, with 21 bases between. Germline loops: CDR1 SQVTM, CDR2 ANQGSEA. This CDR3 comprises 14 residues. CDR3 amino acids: CSVAPHSGGVEAFF. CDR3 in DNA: TGCAGCGTCGCCCCTCACTCGGGAGGGGTTGAAGCTTTCTTT.

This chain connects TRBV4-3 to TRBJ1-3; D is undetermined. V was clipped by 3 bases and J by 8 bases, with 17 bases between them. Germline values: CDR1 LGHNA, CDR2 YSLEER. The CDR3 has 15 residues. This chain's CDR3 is CASSQERTRLDTIYF. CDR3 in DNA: TGCGCCAGCAGCCAGGAAAGGACGCGGTTGGACACCATATATTTT.

In DNA form, the CDR3 reads TGTGCCATCACCTGGGACAGAGATAACACTGAAGCTTTCTTT. It translates to CAITWDRDNTEAFF. The J gene is TRBJ1-1, the V gene TRBV10-3; the match to TRBD1 covers 7 bases. Germline CDR1 reads ENHRY; CDR2 reads SYGVKD. J lost 2 bases, V lost 7 bases, and 7 bases had no gene match. The CDR3 is 14 residues long.

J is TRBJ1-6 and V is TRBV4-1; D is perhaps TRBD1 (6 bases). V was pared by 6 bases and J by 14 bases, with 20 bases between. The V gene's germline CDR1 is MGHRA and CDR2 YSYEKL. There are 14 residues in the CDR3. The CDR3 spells CASSRQDDGLALHF. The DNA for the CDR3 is TGCGCCAGCAGTAGACAGGATGATGGTCTTGCCCTCCACTTT.

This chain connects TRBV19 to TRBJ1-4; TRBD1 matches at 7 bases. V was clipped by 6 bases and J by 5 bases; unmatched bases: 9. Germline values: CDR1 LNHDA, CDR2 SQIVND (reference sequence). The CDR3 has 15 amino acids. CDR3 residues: CASSSDRAGNEKLFF. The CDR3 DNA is TGTGCCAGTAGCTCCGACAGGGCGGGGAATGAAAAACTGTTTTTT.

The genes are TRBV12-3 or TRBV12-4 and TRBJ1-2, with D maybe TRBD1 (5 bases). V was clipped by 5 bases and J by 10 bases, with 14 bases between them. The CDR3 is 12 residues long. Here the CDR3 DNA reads TGTGCCAGCAGTGGGGACGCCTGGGACTACACCTTC. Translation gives CASSGDAWDYTF.

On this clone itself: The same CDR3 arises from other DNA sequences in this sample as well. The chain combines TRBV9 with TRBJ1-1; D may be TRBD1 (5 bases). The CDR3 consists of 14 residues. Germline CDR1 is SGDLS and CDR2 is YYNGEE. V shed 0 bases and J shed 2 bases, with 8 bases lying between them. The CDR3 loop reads CASSVEGLNTEAFF. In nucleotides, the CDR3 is TGTGCCAGCAGCGTAGAGGGGTTAAACACTGAAGCTTTCTTT.

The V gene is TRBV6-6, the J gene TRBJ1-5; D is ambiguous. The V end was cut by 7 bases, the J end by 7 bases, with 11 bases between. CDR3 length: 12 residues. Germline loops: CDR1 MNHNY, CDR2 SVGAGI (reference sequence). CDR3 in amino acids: CASKEAGQPQHF. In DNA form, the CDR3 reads TGTGCCAGCAAGGAGGCGGGGCAGCCCCAGCATTTT.

CDR3 nucleotides: TGCGCCAGCAGCCCCAGGACGGGGAGCCCCAATTCACCCCTCCACTTT. It codes for CASSPRTGSPNSPLHF. This sequence joins TRBV5-1 and TRBJ1-6, with unresolved D. There are 16 residues in the CDR3. Germline CDR1 is SGHRS and CDR2 is YFSETQ. V lost 4 bases to trimming and J lost 7 bases, with 18 bases between them.

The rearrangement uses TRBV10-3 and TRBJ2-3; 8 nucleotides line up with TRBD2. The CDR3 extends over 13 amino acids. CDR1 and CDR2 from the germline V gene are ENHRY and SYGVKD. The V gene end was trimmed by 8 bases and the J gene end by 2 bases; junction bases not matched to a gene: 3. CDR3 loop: CAIHGGATDTQYF. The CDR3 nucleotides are TGTGCCATCCACGGGGGGGCCACAGATACGCAGTATTTT.